Described below is a single T cell receptor (beta chain) sequence and its context. Its antigen is not identified. This sample stems from a study of T cell responses to AZD1222 COVID-19 vaccine. Study in general: Combined were second doses at about 4 or about 12 weeks.

Regarding the study as a whole: The study identified only 6 or 7 AZD1222 recipients as seropositive at baseline.

V was shortened by 4 bases and J by 5 bases, with 15 bases between the two germline ends. This CDR3 comprises 14 residues. Germline CDR1 SGHRS, CDR2 YFSETQ. Method: immunoSEQ multiplex PCR; TCRdb's copy keeps in-frame clones and lacks some. The sample has 90,000 to 150,000 clones, 80% to 90% seen once. The receptor comes from an adult in good health. Sequencing used peripheral blood, obtained on day 0 of AZD1222 vaccination. The chain employs TRBV5-1 and TRBJ1-1; D not certain. CDR3 residues: CASSPRSEGTEAFF. The CDR3 bases are TGCGCCAGCAGCCCCCGGTCGGAAGGAACTGAAGCTTTCTTT.